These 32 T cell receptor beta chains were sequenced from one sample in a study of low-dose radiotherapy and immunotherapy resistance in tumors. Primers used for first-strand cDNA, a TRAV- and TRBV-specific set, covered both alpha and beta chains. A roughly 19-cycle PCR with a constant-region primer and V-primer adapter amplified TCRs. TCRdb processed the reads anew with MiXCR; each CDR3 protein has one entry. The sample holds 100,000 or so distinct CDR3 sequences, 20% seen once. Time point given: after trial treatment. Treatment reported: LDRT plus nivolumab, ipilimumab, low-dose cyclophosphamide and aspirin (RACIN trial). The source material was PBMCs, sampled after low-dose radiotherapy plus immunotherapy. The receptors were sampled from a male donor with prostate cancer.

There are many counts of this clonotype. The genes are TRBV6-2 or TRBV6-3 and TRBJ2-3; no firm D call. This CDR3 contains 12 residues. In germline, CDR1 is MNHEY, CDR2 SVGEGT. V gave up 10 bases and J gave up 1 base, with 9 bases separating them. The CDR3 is CATRLGTDTQYF. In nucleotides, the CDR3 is TGTGCCACCCGTTTAGGCACAGATACGCAGTATTTT.

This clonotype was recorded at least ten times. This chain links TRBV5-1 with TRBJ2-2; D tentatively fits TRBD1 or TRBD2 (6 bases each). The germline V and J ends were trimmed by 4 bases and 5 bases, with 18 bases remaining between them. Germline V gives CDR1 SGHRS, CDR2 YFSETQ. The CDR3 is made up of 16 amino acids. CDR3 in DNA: TGCGCCAGCAGCCGGGGCGAACAGGGAGGAACCGGGGAGCTGTTTTTT. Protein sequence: CASSRGEQGGTGELFF.

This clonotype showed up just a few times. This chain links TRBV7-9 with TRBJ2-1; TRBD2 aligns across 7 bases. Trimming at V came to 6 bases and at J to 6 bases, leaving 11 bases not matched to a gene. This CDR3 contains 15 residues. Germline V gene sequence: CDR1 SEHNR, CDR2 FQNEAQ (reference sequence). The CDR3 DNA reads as TGTGCCAGCAGGAACGGACTAGTCGTTGGCAATGAGCAGTTCTTC. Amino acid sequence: CASRNGLVVGNEQFF.

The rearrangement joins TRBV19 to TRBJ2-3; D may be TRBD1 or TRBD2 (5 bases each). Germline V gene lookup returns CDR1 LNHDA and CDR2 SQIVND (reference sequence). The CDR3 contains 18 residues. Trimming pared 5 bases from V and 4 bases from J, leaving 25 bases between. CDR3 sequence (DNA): TGTGCCAGTAGTGCCCGCCTAACACCGGGGCGTCGGGCAGATACGCAGTATTTT. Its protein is CASSARLTPGRRADTQYF.

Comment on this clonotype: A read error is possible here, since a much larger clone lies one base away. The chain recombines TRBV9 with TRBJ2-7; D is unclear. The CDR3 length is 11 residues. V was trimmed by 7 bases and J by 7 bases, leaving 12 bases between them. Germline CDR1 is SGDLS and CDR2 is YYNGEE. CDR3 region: CASAVDNEQYF. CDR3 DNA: TGTGCCAGCGCCGTAGACAATGAGCAGTACTTC.

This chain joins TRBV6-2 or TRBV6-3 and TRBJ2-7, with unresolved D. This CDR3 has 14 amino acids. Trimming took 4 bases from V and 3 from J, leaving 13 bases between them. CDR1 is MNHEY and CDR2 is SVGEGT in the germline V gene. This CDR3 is CASSSQLGSYEQYF. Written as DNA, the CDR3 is TGTGCCAGCAGTTCCCAACTGGGCAGCTACGAGCAGTACTTC.

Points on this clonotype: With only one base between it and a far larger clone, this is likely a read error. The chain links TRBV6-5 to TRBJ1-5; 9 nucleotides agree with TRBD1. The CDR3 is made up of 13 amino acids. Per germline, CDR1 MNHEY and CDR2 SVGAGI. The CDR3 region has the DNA TGTGCCAGCCTTAGACAGGGGGATCAGCCCCGGCATTTT. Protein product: CASLRQGDQPRHF.

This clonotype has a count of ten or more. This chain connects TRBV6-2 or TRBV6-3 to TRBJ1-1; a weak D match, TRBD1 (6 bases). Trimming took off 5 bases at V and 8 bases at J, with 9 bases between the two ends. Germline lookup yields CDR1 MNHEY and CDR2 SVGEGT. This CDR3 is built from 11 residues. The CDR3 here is CASSTTGEAFF. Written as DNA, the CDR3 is TGTGCCAGCAGTACCACAGGGGAAGCTTTCTTT.

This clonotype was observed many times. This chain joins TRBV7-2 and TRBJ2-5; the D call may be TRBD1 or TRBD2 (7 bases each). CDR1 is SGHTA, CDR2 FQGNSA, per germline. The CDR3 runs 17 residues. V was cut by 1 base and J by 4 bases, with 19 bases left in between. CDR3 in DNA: TGTGCCAGCAGCTTAGTGGGGGGGACAGCCGGGGGAGAGACCCAGTACTTC. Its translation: CASSLVGGTAGGETQYF.

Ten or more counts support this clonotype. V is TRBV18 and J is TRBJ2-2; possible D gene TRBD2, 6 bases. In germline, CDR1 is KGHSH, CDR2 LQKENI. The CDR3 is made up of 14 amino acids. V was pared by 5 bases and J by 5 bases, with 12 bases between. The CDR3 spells CASSTGLRTGELFF. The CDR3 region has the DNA TGTGCCAGCTCAACGGGACTCCGGACCGGGGAGCTGTTTTTT.

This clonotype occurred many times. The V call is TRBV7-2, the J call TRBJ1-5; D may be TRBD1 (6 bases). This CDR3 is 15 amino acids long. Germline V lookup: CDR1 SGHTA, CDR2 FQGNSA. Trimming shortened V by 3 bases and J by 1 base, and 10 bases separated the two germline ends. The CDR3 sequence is CASSLSGQSNQPQHF. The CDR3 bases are TGTGCCAGCAGCTTGAGTGGACAGAGCAATCAGCCCCAGCATTTT.

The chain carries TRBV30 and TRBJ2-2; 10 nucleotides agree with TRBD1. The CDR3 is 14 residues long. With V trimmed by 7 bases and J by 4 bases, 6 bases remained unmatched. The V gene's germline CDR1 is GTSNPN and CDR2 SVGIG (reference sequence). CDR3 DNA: TGTGCCTCCGACAGGGGGCGTGTCACCGGGGAGCTGTTTTTT. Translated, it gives CASDRGRVTGELFF. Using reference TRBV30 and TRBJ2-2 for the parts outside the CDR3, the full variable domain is SQTIHQWPATLVQPVGSPLSLECTVEGTSNPNLYWYRQAAGRGLQLLFYSVGIGQISSEVPQNLSASRPQDRQFILSSKKLLLSDSGFYLCASDRGRVTGELFFGEGSRLTVL.

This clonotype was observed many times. DNA of the CDR3: TGTGCCAGCAGCTGGGACAGTCTATCGACTGGAAACACCATATATTTT. Translated: CASSWDSLSTGNTIYF. The V and J genes are TRBV7-9 and TRBJ1-3; 7 bases match TRBD1. The germline CDR1 and CDR2 sequences are SEHNR and FQNEAQ (reference sequence). With 4 bases clipped from V and 2 bases from J, the junction kept 8 bases outside the gene matches. The CDR3 is 16 residues long.

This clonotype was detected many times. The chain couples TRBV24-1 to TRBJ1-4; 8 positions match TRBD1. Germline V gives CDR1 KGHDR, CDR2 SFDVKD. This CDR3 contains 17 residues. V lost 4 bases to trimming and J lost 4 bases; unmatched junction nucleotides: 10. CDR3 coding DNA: TGTGCCACCAGTGACCCGGACAGGGCGGAGGGTAATGAAAAACTGTTTTTT. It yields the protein CATSDPDRAEGNEKLFF.

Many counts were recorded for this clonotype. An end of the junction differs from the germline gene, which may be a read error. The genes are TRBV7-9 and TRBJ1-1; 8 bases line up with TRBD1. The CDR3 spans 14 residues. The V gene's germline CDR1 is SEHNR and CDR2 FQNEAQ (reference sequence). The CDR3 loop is CASSLGQVNTEAFF. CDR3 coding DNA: TGCGCCAGCAGCTTGGGACAGGTGAACACTGAAGCTTTCTTT.

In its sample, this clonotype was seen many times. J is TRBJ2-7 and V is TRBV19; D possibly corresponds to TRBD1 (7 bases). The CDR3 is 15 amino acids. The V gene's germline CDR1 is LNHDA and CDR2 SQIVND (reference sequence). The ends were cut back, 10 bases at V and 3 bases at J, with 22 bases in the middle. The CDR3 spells CATSAAGGRSYEQYF. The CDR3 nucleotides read TGTGCCACCTCCGCCGCAGGGGGGCGAAGCTACGAGCAGTACTTC.

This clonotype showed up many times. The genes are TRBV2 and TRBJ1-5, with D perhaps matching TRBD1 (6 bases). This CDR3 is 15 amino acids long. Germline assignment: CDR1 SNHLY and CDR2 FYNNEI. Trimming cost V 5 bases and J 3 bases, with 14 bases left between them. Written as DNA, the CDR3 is TGTGCCAGCAGTCAGCTTCCGGGGGCCAATCAGCCCCAGCATTTT. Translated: CASSQLPGANQPQHF. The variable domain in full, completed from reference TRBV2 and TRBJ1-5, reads EPEVTQTPSHQVTQMGQEVILRCVPISNHLYFYWYRQILGQKVEFLVSFYNNEISEKSEIFDDQFSVERPDGSNFTLKIRSTKLEDSAMYFCASSQLPGANQPQHFGDGTRLSIL.

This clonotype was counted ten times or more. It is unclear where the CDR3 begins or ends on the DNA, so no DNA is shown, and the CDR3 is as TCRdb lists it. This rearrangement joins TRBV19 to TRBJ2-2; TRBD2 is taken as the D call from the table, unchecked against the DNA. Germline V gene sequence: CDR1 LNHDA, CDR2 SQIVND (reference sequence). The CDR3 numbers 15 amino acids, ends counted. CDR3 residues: CASSPSSHGELFFFF.

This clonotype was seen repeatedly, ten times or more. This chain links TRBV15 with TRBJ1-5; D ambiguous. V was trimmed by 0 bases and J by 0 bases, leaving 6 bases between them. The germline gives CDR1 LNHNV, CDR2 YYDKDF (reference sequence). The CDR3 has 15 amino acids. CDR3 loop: CATSREINSNQPQHF. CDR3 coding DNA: TGTGCCACCAGCAGAGAGATAAATAGCAATCAGCCCCAGCATTTT.

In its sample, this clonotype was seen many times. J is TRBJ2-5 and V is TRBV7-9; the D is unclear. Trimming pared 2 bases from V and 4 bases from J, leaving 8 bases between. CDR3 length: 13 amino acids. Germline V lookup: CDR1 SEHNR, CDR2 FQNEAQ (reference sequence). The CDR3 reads CASSLYSRETQYF. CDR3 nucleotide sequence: TGTGCCAGCAGCTTATACTCTCGAGAGACCCAGTACTTC.

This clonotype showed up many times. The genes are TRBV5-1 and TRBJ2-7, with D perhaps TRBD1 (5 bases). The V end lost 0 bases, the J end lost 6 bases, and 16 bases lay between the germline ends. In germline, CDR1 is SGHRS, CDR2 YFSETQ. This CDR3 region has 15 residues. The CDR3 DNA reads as TGCGCCAGCAGCTTGGCCCATCTGGGGCGAGGCGAGCAGTACTTC. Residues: CASSLAHLGRGEQYF. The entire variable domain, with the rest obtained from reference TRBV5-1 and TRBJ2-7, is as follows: KAGVTQTPRYLIKTRGQQVTLSCSPISGHRSVSWYQQTPGQGLQFLFEYFSETQRNKGNFPGRFSGRQFSNSRSEMNVSTLELGDSALYLCASSLAHLGRGEQYFGPGTRLTVT.

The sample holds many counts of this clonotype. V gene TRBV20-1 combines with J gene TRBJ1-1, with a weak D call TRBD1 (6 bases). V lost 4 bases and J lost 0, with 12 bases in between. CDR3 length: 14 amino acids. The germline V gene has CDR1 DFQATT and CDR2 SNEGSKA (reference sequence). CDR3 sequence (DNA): TGCAGTGCTACCCCCTCAGGGGTGAACACTGAAGCTTTCTTT. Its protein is CSATPSGVNTEAFF.

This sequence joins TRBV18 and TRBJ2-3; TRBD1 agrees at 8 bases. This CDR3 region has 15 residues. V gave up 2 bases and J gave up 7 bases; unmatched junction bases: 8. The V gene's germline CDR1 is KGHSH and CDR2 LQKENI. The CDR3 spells CASSPSGQGANTQYF. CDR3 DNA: TGTGCCAGCTCACCAAGCGGCCAGGGGGCAAATACGCAGTATTTT.

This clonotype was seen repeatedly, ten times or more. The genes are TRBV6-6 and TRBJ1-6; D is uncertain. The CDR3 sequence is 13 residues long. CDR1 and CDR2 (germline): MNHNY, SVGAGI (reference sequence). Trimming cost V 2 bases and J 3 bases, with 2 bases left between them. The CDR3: CASSYDYNSPLHF. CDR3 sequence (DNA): TGTGCCAGCAGTTACGACTATAATTCACCCCTCCACTTT.

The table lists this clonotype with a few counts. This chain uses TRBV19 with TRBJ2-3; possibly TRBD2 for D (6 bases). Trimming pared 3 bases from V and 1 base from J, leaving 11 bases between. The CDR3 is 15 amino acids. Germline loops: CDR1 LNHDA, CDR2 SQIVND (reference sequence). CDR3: CASSISGTGTDTQYF. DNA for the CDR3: TGTGCCAGTAGTATTTCGGGGACTGGCACAGATACGCAGTATTTT.

CDR3 loop: CASSIQRAGANVLTF. In DNA, the CDR3 is TGTGCCAGTAGTATACAGAGAGCTGGGGCCAACGTCCTGACTTTC. This chain links TRBV19 with TRBJ2-6; D call uncertain. Trimming took off 2 bases at V and 2 bases at J, with 7 bases between the two ends. The CDR3 extends over 15 amino acids. The V gene's germline CDR1 is LNHDA and CDR2 SQIVND (reference sequence).

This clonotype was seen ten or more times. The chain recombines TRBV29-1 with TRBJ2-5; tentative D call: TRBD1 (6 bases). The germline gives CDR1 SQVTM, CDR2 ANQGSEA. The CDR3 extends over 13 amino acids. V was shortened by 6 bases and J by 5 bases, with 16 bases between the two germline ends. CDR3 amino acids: CSVSFRGEETQYF. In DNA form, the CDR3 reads TGCAGCGTCTCCTTCAGGGGAGAGGAGACCCAGTACTTC.

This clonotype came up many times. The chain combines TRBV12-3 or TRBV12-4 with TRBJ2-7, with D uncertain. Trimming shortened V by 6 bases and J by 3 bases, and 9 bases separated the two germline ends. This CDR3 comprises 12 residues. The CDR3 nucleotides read TGTGCCAGCAGCACTTGGGACTACGAGCAGTACTTC. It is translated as CASSTWDYEQYF.

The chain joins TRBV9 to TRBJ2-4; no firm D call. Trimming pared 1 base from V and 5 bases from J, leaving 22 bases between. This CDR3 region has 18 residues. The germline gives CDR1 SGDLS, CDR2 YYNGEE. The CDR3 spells CASSVFPELTLSENIQYF. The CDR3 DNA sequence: TGTGCCAGCAGCGTATTTCCTGAACTTACCTTATCCGAAAACATTCAGTACTTC.

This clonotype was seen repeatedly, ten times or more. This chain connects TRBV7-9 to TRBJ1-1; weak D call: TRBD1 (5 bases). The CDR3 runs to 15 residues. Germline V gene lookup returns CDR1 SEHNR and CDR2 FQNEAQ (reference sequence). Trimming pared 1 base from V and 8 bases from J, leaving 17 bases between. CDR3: CASSLDLQGTSEAFF. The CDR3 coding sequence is TGTGCCAGCAGCTTAGATCTTCAGGGTACAAGCGAAGCTTTCTTT.

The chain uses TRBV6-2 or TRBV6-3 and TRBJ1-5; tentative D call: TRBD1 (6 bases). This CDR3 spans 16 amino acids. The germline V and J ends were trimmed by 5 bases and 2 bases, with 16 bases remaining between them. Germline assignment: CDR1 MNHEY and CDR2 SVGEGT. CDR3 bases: TGTGCCAGCAGTGACCAGCCCTCAGGGGGCAATCAGCCCCAGCATTTT. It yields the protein CASSDQPSGGNQPQHF.

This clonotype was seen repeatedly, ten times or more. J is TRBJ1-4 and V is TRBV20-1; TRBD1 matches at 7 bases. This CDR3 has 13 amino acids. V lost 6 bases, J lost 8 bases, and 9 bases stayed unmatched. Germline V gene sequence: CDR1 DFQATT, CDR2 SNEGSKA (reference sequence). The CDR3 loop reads CSAQTGLSEKLFF. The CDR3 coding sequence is TGCAGTGCGCAGACAGGGTTATCGGAAAAACTGTTTTTT.